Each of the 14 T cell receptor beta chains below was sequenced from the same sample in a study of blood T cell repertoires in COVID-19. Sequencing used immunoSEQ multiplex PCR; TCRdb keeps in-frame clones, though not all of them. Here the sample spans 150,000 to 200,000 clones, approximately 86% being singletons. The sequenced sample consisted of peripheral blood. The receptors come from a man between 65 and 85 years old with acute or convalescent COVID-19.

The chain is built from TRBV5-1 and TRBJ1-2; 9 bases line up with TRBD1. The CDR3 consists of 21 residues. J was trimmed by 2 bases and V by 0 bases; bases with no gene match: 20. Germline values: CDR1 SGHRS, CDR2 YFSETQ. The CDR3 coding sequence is TGCGCCAGCAGCTTGGCAGGGACAGGGACGGCCGGGGATACCTTAAACTATGGCTACACCTTC. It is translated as CASSLAGTGTAGDTLNYGYTF.

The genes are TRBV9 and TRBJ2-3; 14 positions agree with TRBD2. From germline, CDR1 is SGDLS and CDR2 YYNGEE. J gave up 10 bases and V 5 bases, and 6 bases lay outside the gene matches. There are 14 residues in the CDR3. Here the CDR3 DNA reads TGTGCCAGCAGAGGACTAGCGGGGGGAGGGCCGCAGTATTTT. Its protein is CASRGLAGGGPQYF.

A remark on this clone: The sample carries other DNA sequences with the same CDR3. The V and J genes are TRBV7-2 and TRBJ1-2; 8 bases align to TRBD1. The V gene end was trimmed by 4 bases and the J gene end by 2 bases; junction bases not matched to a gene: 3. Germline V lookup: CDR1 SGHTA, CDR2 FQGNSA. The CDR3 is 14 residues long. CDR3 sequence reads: CASSSGQGNYGYTF. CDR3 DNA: TGTGCCAGCAGCTCCGGACAGGGAAACTATGGCTACACCTTC.

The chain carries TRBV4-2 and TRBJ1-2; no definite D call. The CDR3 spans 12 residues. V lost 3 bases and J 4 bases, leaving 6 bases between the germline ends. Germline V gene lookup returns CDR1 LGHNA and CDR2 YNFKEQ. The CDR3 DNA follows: TGTGCCAGCAGCCAGGCCCTCTATGGCTACACCTTC. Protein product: CASSQALYGYTF.

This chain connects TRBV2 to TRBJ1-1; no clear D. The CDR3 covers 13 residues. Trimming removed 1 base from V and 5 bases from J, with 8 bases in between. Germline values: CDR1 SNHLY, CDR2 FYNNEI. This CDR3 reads CASSEGGYTEAFF. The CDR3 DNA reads TGTGCCAGCAGTGAAGGAGGATATACTGAAGCTTTCTTT.

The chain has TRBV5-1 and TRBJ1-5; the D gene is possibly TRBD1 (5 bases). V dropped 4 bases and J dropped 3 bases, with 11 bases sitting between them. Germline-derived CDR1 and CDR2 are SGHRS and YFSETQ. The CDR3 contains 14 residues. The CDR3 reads CASSRDSLNQPQHF. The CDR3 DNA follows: TGCGCCAGCAGCCGCGACAGCCTCAATCAGCCCCAGCATTTT.

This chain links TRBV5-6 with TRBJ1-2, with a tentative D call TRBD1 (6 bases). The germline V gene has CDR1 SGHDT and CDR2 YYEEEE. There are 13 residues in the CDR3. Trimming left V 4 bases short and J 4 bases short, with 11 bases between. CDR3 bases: TGTGCCAGCAGCGCGACAGGAGTCTATGGCTACACCTTC. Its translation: CASSATGVYGYTF.

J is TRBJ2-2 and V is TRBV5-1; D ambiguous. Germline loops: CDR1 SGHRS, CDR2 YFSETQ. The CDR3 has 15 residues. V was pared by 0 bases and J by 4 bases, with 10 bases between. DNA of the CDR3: TGCGCCAGCAGCTTGGGACTGTCGACCACCGGGGAGCTGTTTTTT. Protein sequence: CASSLGLSTTGELFF.

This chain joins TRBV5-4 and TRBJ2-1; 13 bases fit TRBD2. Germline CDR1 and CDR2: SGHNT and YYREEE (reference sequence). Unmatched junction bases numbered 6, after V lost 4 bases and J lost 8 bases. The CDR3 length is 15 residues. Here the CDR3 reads CASSQLAGGLDEQFF. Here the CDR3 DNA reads TGTGCCAGCAGCCAACTAGCGGGAGGGTTGGATGAGCAGTTCTTC.

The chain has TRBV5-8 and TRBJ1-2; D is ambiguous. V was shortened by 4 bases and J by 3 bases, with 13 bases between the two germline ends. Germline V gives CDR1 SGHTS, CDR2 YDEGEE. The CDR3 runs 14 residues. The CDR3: CASSQFSTYYGYTF. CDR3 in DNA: TGTGCCAGCAGCCAGTTCAGTACATACTATGGCTACACCTTC.

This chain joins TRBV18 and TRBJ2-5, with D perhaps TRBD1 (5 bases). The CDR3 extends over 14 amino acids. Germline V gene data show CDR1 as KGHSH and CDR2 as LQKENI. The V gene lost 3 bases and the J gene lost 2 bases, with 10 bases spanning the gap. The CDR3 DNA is TGTGCCAGCTCACCGCAGGGTGCGCAAGAGACCCAGTACTTC. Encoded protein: CASSPQGAQETQYF.

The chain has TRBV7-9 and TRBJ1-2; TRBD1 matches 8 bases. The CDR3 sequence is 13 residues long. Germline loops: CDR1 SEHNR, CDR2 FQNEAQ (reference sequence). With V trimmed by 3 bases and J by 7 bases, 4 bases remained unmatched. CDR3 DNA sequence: TGTGCCAGCAGCTTGGACAGGGTGGCTGGCTACACCTTC. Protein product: CASSLDRVAGYTF.

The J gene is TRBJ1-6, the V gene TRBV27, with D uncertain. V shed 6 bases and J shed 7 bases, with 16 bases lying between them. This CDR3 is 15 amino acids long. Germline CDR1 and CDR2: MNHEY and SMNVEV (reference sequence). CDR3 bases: TGTGCCAGCAGACCGTCCGGTAAATTAAATTCACCCCTCCACTTT. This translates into CASRPSGKLNSPLHF.

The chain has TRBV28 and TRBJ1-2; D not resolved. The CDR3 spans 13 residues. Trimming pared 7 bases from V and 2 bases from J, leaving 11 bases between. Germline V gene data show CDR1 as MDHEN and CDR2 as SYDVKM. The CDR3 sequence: CASTVFSNYGYTF. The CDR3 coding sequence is TGTGCCAGCACCGTATTCTCCAACTATGGCTACACCTTC.